This TCR beta chain was documented in a study of blood T cells in healthy people across ages. Study results and limitations: While age rose, TCR beta diversity per million T cells dropped in a roughly linear way.

The second PCR ran about 6 to 12 cycles with a sample-barcoded 5' primer and J-beta primers. Each cDNA molecule received a tag from a template-switch adaptor that had 12 random nucleotides. TCRdb redid the calling of the 5' RACE reads with MiXCR, one entry per CDR3 protein. The sample yields 600,000 to 800,000 distinct CDR3 sequences, approximately 52% seen once. This CDR3 has 14 residues. Trimming took off 7 bases at V and 0 bases at J, with 10 bases between the two ends. Germline-derived CDR1 and CDR2 are LGHDT and YNNKEL (reference sequence). Concerning this clonotype itself: Its target is unknown.

The chain carries TRBV3-1 and TRBJ2-4; a weak D match, TRBD2 (5 bases). The clonotype originates from a woman older than 75 in good health. The sample was blood. CDR3 region: CASNGAGAKNIQYF. CDR3 nucleotides: TGTGCCAGCAACGGTGCGGGAGCCAAAAACATTCAGTACTTC.